This entry describes one T cell receptor beta chain. As yet, its antigen is unknown. TCRdb processed the RT-PCR reads anew with MiXCR; each CDR3 protein has one entry. The data hold roughly 650,000 distinct CDR3 sequences, with 12% to 15% observed a single time. The data stem from a study of response to subunit inactivated influenza vaccine. The length of the CDR3 is 15 residues. Germline V gene data show CDR1 as MDHEN and CDR2 as SYDVKM. Trimming stripped 7 bases from V and 1 base from J, with 14 bases between. Study-level points and caveats: It was the authors' suggestion that each seasonal influenza vaccination recruits few new T cells.

The TCR sequence derives from a man between 50 and 59 years old who received an inactivated influenza vaccine. Source: PBMCs from blood, taken approximately 15 days before vaccination. The genes are TRBV28 and TRBJ1-5; D not resolved. The DNA of the CDR3 is TGTGCCAGCATCATCGGAGGGAACAGCAATCAGCCCCAGCATTTT. Its protein product is CASIIGGNSNQPQHF.